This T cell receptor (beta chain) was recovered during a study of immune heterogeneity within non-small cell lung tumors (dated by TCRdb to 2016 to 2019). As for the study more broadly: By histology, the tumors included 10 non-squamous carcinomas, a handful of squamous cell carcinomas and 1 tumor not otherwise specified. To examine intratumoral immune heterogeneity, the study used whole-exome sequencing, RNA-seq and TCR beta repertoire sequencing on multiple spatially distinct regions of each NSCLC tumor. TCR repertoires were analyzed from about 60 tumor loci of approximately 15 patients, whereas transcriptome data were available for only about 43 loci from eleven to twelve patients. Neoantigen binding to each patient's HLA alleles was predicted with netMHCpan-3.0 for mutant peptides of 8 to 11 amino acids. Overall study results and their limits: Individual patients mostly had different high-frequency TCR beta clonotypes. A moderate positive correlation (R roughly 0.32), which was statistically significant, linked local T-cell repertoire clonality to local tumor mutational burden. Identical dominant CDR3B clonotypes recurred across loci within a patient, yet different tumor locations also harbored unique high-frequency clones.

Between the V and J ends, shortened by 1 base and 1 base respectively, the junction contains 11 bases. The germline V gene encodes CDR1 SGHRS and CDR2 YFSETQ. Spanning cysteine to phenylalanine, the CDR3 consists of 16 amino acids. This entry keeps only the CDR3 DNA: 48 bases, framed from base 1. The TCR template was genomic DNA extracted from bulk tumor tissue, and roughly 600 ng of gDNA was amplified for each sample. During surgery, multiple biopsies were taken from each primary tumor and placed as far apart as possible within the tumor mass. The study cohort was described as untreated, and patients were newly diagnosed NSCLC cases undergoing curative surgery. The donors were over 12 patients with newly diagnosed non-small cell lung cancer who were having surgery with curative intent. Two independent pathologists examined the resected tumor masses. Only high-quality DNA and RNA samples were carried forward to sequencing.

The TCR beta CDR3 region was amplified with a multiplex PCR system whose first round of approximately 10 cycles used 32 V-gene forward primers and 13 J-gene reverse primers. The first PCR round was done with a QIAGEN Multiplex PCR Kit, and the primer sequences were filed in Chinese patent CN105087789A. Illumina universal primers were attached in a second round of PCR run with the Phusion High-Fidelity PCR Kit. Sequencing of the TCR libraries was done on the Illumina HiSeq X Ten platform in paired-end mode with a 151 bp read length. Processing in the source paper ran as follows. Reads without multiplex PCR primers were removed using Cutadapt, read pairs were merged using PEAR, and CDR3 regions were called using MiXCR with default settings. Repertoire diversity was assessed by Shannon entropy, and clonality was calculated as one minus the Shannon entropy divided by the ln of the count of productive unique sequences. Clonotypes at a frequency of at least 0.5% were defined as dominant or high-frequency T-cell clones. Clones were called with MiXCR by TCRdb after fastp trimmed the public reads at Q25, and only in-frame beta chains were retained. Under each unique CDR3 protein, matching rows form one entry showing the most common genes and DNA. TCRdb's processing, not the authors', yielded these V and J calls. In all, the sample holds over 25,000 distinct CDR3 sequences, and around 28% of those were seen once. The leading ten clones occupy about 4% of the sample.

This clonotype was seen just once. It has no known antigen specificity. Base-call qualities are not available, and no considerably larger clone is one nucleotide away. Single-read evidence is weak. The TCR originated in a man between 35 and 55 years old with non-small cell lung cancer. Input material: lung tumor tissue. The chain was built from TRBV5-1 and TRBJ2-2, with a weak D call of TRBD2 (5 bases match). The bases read TGCGCCAGCAGCTTGTCCGGCGGGTGGAACACCGGGGAGCTGTTTTTT. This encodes CASSLSGGWNTGELFF.